The clone carrying this T cell receptor (beta chain) was recorded at least ten times. The antigen is not known. This sample was taken from a study of T-cell reconstitution after alpha-beta-depleted transplantation in children. Study conclusions and caveats: When one year had passed after transplant, most T-cell counts and diversity came from newly produced T cells. After transplant, high TCRbeta diversity at day 60 in some patients arose from surviving recipient T cells and thymic progenitors. Several hundred rapidly expanded clones from non-depleted graft cells reportedly supplied alpha-beta T cells about two months post-transplant.

Unique molecular identifiers were incorporated when the TCRbeta library was constructed. TCRdb independently ran MiXCR on the PCR reads; one entry per CDR3 protein. Seen here are fewer than 350,000 distinct CDR3 sequences, roughly 7.8% observed once, and the top ten hold approximately 8.6%. Germline CDR1 DFQATT, CDR2 SNEGSKA (reference sequence). The J segment lost 3 bases and the V segment lost 6 bases, leaving 15 bases of the junction unmatched. This CDR3 is 17 amino acids long. The receptor's source is a female patient between 2 and 15 years old who had a stem cell transplant for Fanconi anemia, so the T cells may come from the graft donor. Sequenced material: peripheral blood, taken 360 days after TCRalphabeta/CD19-depleted stem cell transplant. The J gene is TRBJ2-2, the V gene TRBV20-1; 8 bases agree with TRBD2. The DNA of the CDR3 is TGCAGTGCGCCGGGGGGTAGCGGGGTGATATACACCGGGGAGCTGTTTTTT. Its translation: CSAPGGSGVIYTGELFF.